This T cell receptor (beta chain) was captured by sequencing in a study of blood T cell repertoires in COVID-19. In the study overall: The United States, Italy and Spain supplied acute and convalescent COVID-19 samples. PBMCs, B-cell-depleted T cells, or T cells provided the cDNA or gDNA that made up the material.

In the original workflow: Amplification from reference gene primers served as the basis for estimated nucleated cell counts. Clones were sequenced by immunoSEQ multiplex PCR, and TCRdb holds only the in-frame ones, with some missing. V and J calls plus clone size are reproduced from that table; the DNA served to infer D and trimming. The sample shows around 150,000 clones, around 85% of them seen only once. The TCR originated in a man aged 55-75 years with acute or convalescent COVID-19. Sequenced: peripheral blood.

DNA for the CDR3: TGTGCCAGCAGCTTAGGGACTAGTAGGGTCACAGATACGCAGTATTTT. This encodes CASSLGTSRVTDTQYF. This chain joins TRBV7-3 and TRBJ2-3, with 8 bases aligning to TRBD2. J gave up 2 bases and V 2 bases, and 6 bases lay outside the gene matches. The CDR3 covers 16 residues. The germline V gene has CDR1 SGHTA and CDR2 FQGTGA.